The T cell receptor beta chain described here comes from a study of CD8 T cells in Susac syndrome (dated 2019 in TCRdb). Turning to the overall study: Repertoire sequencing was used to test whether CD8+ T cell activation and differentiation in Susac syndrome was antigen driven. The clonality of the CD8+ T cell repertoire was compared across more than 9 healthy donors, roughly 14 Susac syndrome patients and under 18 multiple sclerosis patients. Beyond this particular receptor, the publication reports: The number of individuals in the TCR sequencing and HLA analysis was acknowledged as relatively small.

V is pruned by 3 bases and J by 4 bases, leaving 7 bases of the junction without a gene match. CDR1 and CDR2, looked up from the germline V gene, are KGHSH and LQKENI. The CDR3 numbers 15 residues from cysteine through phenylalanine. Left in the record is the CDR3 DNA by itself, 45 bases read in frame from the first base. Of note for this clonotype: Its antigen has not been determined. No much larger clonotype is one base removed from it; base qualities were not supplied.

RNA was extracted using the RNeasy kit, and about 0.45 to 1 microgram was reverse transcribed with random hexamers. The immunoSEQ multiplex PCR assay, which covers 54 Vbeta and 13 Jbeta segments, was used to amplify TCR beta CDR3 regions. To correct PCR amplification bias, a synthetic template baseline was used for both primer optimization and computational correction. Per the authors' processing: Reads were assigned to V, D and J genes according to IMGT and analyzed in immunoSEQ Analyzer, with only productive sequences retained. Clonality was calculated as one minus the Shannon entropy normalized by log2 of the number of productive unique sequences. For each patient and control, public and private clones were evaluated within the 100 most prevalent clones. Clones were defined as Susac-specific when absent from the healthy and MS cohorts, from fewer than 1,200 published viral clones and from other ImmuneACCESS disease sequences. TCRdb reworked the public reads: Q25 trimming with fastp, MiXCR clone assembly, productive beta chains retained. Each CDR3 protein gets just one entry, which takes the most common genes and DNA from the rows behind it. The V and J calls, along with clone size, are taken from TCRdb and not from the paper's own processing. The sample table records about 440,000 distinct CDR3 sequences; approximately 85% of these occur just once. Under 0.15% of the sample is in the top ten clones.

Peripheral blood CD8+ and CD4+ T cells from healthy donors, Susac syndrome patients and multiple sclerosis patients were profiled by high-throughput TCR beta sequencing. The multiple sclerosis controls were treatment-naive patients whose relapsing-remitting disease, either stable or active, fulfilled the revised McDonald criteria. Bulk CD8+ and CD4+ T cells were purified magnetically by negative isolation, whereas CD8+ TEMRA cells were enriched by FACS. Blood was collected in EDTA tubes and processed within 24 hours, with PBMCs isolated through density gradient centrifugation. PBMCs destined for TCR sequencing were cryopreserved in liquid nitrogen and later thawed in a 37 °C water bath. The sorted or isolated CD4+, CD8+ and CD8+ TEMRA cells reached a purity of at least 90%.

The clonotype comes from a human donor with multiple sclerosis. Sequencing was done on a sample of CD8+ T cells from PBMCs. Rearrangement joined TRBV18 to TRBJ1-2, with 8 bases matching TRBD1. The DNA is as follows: TGTGCCAGCTCACCGACAGGGGATTTTGGCTATGGCTACACCTTC. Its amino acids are CASSPTGDFGYGYTF.